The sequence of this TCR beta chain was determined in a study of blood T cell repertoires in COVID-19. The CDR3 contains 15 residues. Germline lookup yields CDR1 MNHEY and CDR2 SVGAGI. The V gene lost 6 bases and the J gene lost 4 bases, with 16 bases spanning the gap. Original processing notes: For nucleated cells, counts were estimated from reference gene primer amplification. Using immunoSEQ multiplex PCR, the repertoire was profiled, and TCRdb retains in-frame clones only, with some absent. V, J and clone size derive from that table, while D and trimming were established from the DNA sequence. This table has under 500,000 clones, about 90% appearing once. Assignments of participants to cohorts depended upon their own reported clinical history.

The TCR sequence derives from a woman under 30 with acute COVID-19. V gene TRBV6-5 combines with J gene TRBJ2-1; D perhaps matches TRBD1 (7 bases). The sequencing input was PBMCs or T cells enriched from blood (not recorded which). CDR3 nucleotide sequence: TGTGCCAGCAGCCGCGGGACAGACTTTTACAATGAGCAGTTCTTC. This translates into CASSRGTDFYNEQFF.